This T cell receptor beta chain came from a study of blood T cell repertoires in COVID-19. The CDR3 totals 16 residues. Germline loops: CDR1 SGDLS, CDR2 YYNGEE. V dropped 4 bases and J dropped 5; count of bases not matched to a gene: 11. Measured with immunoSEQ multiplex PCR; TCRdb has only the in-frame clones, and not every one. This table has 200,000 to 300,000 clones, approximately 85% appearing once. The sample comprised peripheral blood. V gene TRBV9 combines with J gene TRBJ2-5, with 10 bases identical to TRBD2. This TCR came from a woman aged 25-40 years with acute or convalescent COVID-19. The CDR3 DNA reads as TGTGCCAGCAGCACCAGCGGGAGGGCCGAGGGGGAGACCCAGTACTTC. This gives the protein CASSTSGRAEGETQYF. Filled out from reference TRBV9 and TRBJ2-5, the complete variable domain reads DSGVTQTPKHLITATGQRVTLRCSPRSGDLSVYWYQQSLDQGLQFLIQYYNGEERAKGNILERFSAQQFPDLHSELNLSSLELGDSALYFCASSTSGRAEGETQYFGPGTRLLVL.